This T cell receptor beta chain is drawn from a study of beta chain features in type 1 diabetes. The whole isolated RNA underwent reverse transcription, so sequencing captured expressed TCRB transcripts. Only in-frame clones appear in the TCRdb table, and some are missing; sequencing was by immunoSEQ multiplex PCR. The sample shows about 270,000 clones, about 13% of them seen only once. The CDR3 runs 14 residues. Germline assignment: CDR1 MNHEY and CDR2 SMNVEV (reference sequence). J lost 5 bases, V lost 8 bases, and 3 bases had no gene match. Points on this clone: Its matching antigen is unknown.

Study conclusions and caveats: Moderately but significantly shorter TCRB CDR3s were found in Type 1 diabetes patients in all four CD4+ subsets.

The J gene is TRBJ2-1, the V gene TRBV27; 13 bases are a match to TRBD2. The sequencing sample was made of naive CD4+ T cells from blood. This TCR came from a man aged 25 to 40 with type 1 diabetes. CDR3 protein: CASFGLAGDNEQFF. In nucleotides, the CDR3 is TGTGCCAGCTTTGGACTAGCGGGAGACAATGAGCAGTTCTTC.